These T cell receptor beta chains were read from a single sample in a study of identical twins. TCRdb independently ran MiXCR on the 5' RACE reads; one entry per CDR3 protein. In the table there are fewer than 900,000 distinct CDR3 sequences, 20% to 25% of which are singletons. In addition, the sample was reused for a study of T cells expressing NK-cell markers.

The sequenced material came from PBMCs. Receptors originate from a woman aged 18-29 years in good health. Each CDR3 is given with its conserved first and last residue. Fields, in order: V gene, D gene, clone size, J gene, CDR3 protein, CDR3 DNA. The D gene is left open where the match is weak. For some rows the clone size is stated as once, few or many, or as a class when expanded; others skip it.

TRBV3-1	.	few	TRBJ2-5	CASSRGGARGQETQYF	TGTGCCAGCAGCCGTGGAGGGGCCAGGGGGCAAGAGACCCAGTACTTC
TRBV20-1	TRBD1	few	TRBJ1-2	CSATTAGGYGYTF	TGCAGTGCTACGACGGCAGGGGGCTATGGCTACACCTTC
TRBV12-3/TRBV12-4	TRBD2	.	TRBJ2-5	CASSFVAGHQETQYF	TGTGCCAGCAGTTTTGTAGCGGGGCACCAAGAGACCCAGTACTTC
TRBV29-1	.	once	TRBJ2-5	CSASWPGATGTQYF	TGCAGCGCCAGCTGGCCGGGCGCCACGGGGACCCAGTACTTC
TRBV20-1	TRBD1	.	TRBJ2-2	CSARAGGPGELFF	TGCAGTGCTAGAGCAGGGGGTCCCGGGGAGCTGTTTTTT
TRBV20-1	TRBD1	many	TRBJ2-2	CSALQQGAVGELFF	TGCAGTGCTTTACAACAGGGGGCCGTCGGGGAGCTGTTTTTT
TRBV20-1	TRBD2	.	TRBJ2-4	CSATGTSGTLAKNIQYF	TGCAGTGCCACCGGGACTAGCGGGACTCTAGCCAAAAACATTCAGTACTTC
TRBV6-1	TRBD1	.	TRBJ2-7	CASRPTRTGNQEYF	TGTGCCAGCAGGCCGACCCGGACAGGGAACCAAGAGTACTTC
TRBV11-2	.	.	TRBJ2-7	CASSLLGRSAISYEQYF	TGTGCCAGCAGCTTACTGGGCCGGAGCGCGATTTCCTACGAGCAGTACTTC
TRBV12-3/TRBV12-4	.	many	TRBJ2-7	CASRSGSESGEQYF	TGTGCCAGCAGATCAGGGTCCGAGTCCGGCGAGCAGTACTTC
TRBV7-9	.	many	TRBJ2-3	CASSLVVDTQYF	TGTGCCAGCAGCTTAGTCGTGGATACGCAGTATTTT
TRBV9	TRBD1	.	TRBJ2-7	CASSVGIGTAYEQYF	TGTGCCAGCAGCGTAGGGATAGGGACAGCCTACGAGCAGTACTTC
TRBV12-3/TRBV12-4	.	many	TRBJ1-1	CASGQGGHTEAFF	TGTGCCAGCGGCCAGGGCGGTCACACTGAAGCTTTCTTT
TRBV20-1	TRBD1	many	TRBJ1-1	CSARGAGGLSTEAFF	TGCAGTGCTAGAGGGGCAGGGGGCTTATCCACTGAAGCTTTCTTT
TRBV6-5	.	.	TRBJ2-2	CASSYGAAGGELFF	TGTGCCAGCAGTTACGGGGCAGCCGGCGGGGAGCTGTTTTTT
TRBV7-7	TRBD2	.	TRBJ2-5	CASTRGGAQETQYF	TGTGCTAGCACCCGGGGGGGGGCTCAAGAGACCCAGTACTTC
TRBV9	.	few	TRBJ2-7	CASGGAVHEQYF	TGTGCCAGCGGGGGGGCCGTCCACGAGCAGTACTTC
TRBV9	.	many	TRBJ2-7	CAEKGQGRWEQYF	TGTGCAGAGAAAGGGCAGGGAAGGTGGGAGCAGTACTTC
TRBV11-2	.	few	TRBJ1-1	CASSSHRGFNGRKNTEAFF	TGTGCCAGCAGCTCACACCGGGGTTTCAACGGGCGGAAGAACACTGAAGCTTTCTTT
TRBV29-1	.	.	TRBJ2-2	CSAMTANTGELFF	TGCAGCGCTATGACAGCGAACACCGGGGAGCTGTTTTTT
TRBV30	.	.	TRBJ2-7	CAWSFSGGGIEQYF	TGTGCCTGGAGTTTCTCCGGGGGCGGGATCGAGCAGTACTTC
TRBV6-5	.	few	TRBJ2-2	CASSFLMGGELFF	TGTGCCAGCAGTTTCCTGATGGGGGGGGAGCTGTTTTTT
TRBV12-3/TRBV12-4	.	.	TRBJ2-1	CASSLSGVSHNEQFF	TGTGCCAGCAGTTTATCAGGAGTCTCGCACAATGAGCAGTTCTTC
TRBV20-1	TRBD2	.	TRBJ2-7	CSARDSTSGITYEQYF	TGCAGTGCTAGAGATTCGACTAGCGGGATCACCTACGAGCAGTACTTC
TRBV2	TRBD2	.	TRBJ2-2	CASGGTSGPLIAGELFF	TGTGCCAGCGGCGGGACTAGCGGGCCCTTGATCGCCGGGGAGCTGTTTTTT
TRBV5-1	.	.	TRBJ2-7	CASRPEESYEQYF	TGCGCCAGCAGGCCAGAAGAATCCTACGAGCAGTACTTC
TRBV12-3/TRBV12-4	TRBD2	few	TRBJ2-1	CASRPGRTSGDNEQFF	TGTGCCAGCAGACCGGGACGGACTAGCGGTGACAATGAGCAGTTCTTC
TRBV7-9	.	.	TRBJ1-3	CASSGRSRGNTIYF	TGTGCCAGCAGTGGGCGTTCTCGGGGAAACACCATATATTTT
TRBV2	TRBD2	.	TRBJ2-7	CASTGTSGVYEQYF	TGTGCCAGCACCGGGACTAGCGGGGTCTACGAGCAGTACTTC
TRBV27	.	.	TRBJ2-7	CASRNGGEQYF	TGTGCCAGCAGGAATGGAGGGGAGCAGTACTTC
TRBV10-3	.	many	TRBJ2-3	CAISRGAKSDTQYF	TGTGCCATCAGTCGGGGGGCCAAGTCAGATACGCAGTATTTT
TRBV30	.	few	TRBJ2-7	CAWSVATARVEQYF	TGTGCCTGGAGTGTAGCCACCGCCAGGGTCGAGCAGTACTTC
TRBV20-1	TRBD1	many	TRBJ2-7	CSALPGGTREQYF	TGCAGTGCTCTCCCAGGGGGAACCAGGGAGCAGTACTTC
TRBV27	.	few	TRBJ2-7	CASSLGWVYEQYF	TGTGCCAGCAGTTTAGGTTGGGTCTACGAGCAGTACTTC
TRBV2	.	few	TRBJ1-1	CASGIGDTEAFF	TGTGCCAGCGGTATCGGTGACACTGAAGCTTTCTTT
TRBV12-3/TRBV12-4	TRBD2	many	TRBJ2-5	CASSSQGLAGETQYF	TGTGCCAGCAGTTCCCAGGGACTAGCGGGAGAGACCCAGTACTTC
TRBV29-1	.	.	TRBJ2-6	CSVANSGANVLTF	TGCAGCGTTGCTAACTCTGGGGCCAACGTCCTGACTTTC
TRBV20-1	TRBD2	few	TRBJ2-3	CSAREPAGGGADTQYF	TGCAGTGCTAGAGAGCCAGCGGGGGGTGGGGCAGATACGCAGTATTTT
TRBV12-3/TRBV12-4	.	.	TRBJ2-7	CASSFGLADYEQYF	TGTGCCAGCAGTTTCGGCCTAGCAGATTACGAGCAGTACTTC
TRBV5-6	TRBD1	few	TRBJ2-7	CASSLDGTAYEQYF	TGTGCCAGCAGCTTGGATGGGACAGCCTACGAGCAGTACTTC
TRBV7-6	.	.	TRBJ1-1	CASSPKLGLEAFF	TGTGCCAGCAGCCCAAAACTGGGGCTTGAAGCTTTCTTT
TRBV5-6	.	.	TRBJ1-1	CASSPRGRWDTEAFF	TGTGCCAGCAGCCCCCGAGGGCGGTGGGACACTGAAGCTTTCTTT
TRBV11-2	TRBD2	.	TRBJ2-3	CASSLIAGPSTDTQYF	TGTGCCAGCAGCCTAATAGCGGGACCAAGCACAGATACGCAGTATTTT
TRBV12-3/TRBV12-4	.	.	TRBJ2-6	CASNWDEGNWDVSGANVLTF	TGTGCCAGCAATTGGGACGAGGGGAATTGGGACGTATCTGGGGCCAACGTCCTGACTTTC
TRBV14	.	.	TRBJ2-7	CASSQPGRPSSYEQYF	TGTGCCAGCAGCCAGCCTGGACGACCGAGCTCCTACGAGCAGTACTTC
TRBV10-3	TRBD1	.	TRBJ2-5	CAIRPETGEETQYF	TGTGCCATCAGACCCGAGACAGGGGAAGAGACCCAGTACTTC
TRBV7-9	.	many	TRBJ2-7	CASTPFSSSYEQYF	TGTGCCAGCACCCCCTTTTCCAGCTCCTACGAGCAGTACTTC
TRBV7-9	.	.	TRBJ2-6	CASSFSRGSGANVLTF	TGTGCCAGCAGCTTTTCCAGGGGCTCTGGGGCCAACGTCCTGACTTTC
TRBV6-1	.	few	TRBJ1-2	CASSVGTDYGYTF	TGTGCCAGCAGTGTTGGGACGGACTATGGCTACACCTTC
TRBV6-1	.	.	TRBJ2-4	CASSPGGWGSGGNIQYF	TGTGCCAGCAGTCCCGGGGGTTGGGGGAGCGGTGGAAACATTCAGTACTTC
TRBV11-2	.	.	TRBJ2-1	CASSLDRGVTEQFF	TGTGCCAGCAGCTTGGATAGGGGAGTGACTGAGCAGTTCTTC
TRBV29-1	.	many	TRBJ1-1	CSARGAMNTEAFF	TGCAGCGCGCGGGGCGCGATGAACACTGAAGCTTTCTTT
TRBV5-1	TRBD2	.	TRBJ2-1	CASSLGLAGVVRNEQFF	TGCGCCAGCAGCTTGGGACTAGCGGGGGTTGTGAGGAATGAGCAGTTCTTC
TRBV5-1	.	.	TRBJ2-1	CASSFVNYEQFF	TGCGCCAGCAGCTTTGTCAATTATGAGCAGTTCTTC
TRBV10-3	.	many	TRBJ1-1	CAIGKTNTEAFF	TGTGCCATCGGGAAGACGAACACTGAAGCTTTCTTT
TRBV12-5	.	few	TRBJ2-5	CASGLGGPTYQETQYF	TGTGCTAGTGGTTTGGGGGGACCTACGTACCAAGAGACCCAGTACTTC
TRBV6-1	TRBD1	.	TRBJ2-7	CASSATPYPGTGFYEQYF	TGTGCCAGCAGTGCCACTCCTTACCCCGGGACAGGGTTCTACGAGCAGTACTTC
TRBV10-3	.	.	TRBJ2-5	CAISGTKGLGETQYF	TGTGCCATCAGTGGTACGAAGGGGCTGGGGGAGACCCAGTACTTC
TRBV6-5	.	few	TRBJ1-2	CAVGQVYGYTF	TGTGCCGTCGGGCAGGTCTATGGCTACACCTTC
TRBV20-1	TRBD2	.	TRBJ2-7	CSASPFAGGKDEQYF	TGCAGTGCTAGCCCCTTCGCGGGGGGTAAGGACGAGCAGTACTTC